The 18 T cell receptor beta chains below were found in one sample sequenced in a study of blood T cell repertoires in COVID-19 (dated by TCRdb to 2020 to 2022). Receptor amplification or capture employed the immunoSEQ multiplex PCR assay. In its TCRdb copy, this immuneACCESS table keeps in-frame sequences only and misses some clones. Where compared with another copy, unresolved V genes explain less than half of these, and the others have no known cause. The sample table lists 180,000 or so clones, roughly 85% of them with a count of one. 2.5% to 3.5% of the sample rests with the top ten. The specimen was peripheral blood. The receptor source for this set is a man in his sixties with acute or convalescent COVID-19.

This clone was counted a single time. This sequence joins TRBV19 and TRBJ2-1, with 7 bases matching TRBD1. The trim removed 0 bases at V and 2 bases at J, leaving 7 bases unmatched. The CDR3 is made up of 17 amino acids. Per the germline V gene, CDR1 is LNHDA and CDR2 is SQIVND (reference sequence). CDR3 bases: TGTGCCAGTAGTATAGACAAACGACAGGGACCCTACAATGAGCAGTTCTTC. Its protein product is CASSIDKRQGPYNEQFF.

The genes are TRBV7-2 and TRBJ2-6, with TRBD1 matching 7 bases. Losses at the gene ends were 5 bases for V and 1 base for J; bases not matched to a gene: 5. Germline V gene data show CDR1 as SGHTA and CDR2 as FQGNSA. This CDR3 spans 16 amino acids. The CDR3 spells CASSTNRGSGANVLTF. In nucleotides, the CDR3 is TGTGCCAGCAGCACCAACAGGGGTTCTGGGGCCAACGTCCTGACTTTC.

The chain employs TRBV7-9 and TRBJ1-3, with 7 bases aligning to TRBD1. CDR3 length: 18 residues. The germline V gene has CDR1 SEHNR and CDR2 FQNEAQ (reference sequence). V dropped 2 bases and J dropped 0; count of bases not matched to a gene: 10. The CDR3 nucleotides are TGTGCCAGCAGCTTAAGTCTACTGGGACAGAACTCTGGAAACACCATATATTTT. It yields the protein CASSLSLLGQNSGNTIYF.

The table lists this clone with a few counts. This rearrangement joins TRBV10-3 to TRBJ1-5; D call uncertain. This CDR3 region has 15 residues. V lost 8 bases, J lost 0 bases, and 14 bases lay in between. Germline CDR1 ENHRY, CDR2 SYGVKD. The CDR3 region is CAISTAPYSNQPQHF. CDR3 DNA sequence: TGTGCCATCTCCACAGCACCGTATAGCAATCAGCCCCAGCATTTT.

V usage is TRBV21-1 and J usage is TRBJ2-1; the table's D call, TRBD2, has no DNA check behind it. TRBV21-1 is marked as a pseudogene. This CDR3 region has 16 residues. Here the CDR3 DNA reads TGTGCCAGCACCCCGGTCCTCCGTCGATCCTACAATGAGCAGTTCTTC. Protein product: CASTPVLRRSYNEQFF.

The rearrangement uses TRBV3-1 (or the pseudogene TRBV3-2) and TRBJ2-1; 8 bases align to TRBD2. Germline CDR1 and CDR2: LGHDT and YNNKEL (reference sequence). The trim removed 6 bases at V and 8 bases at J, leaving 6 bases unmatched. The CDR3 covers 13 residues. This CDR3 is CASSQTSEHEQFF. The CDR3 DNA is TGTGCCAGCAGTCAGACTAGCGAGCATGAGCAGTTCTTC.

The V and J genes are TRBV11-3 and TRBJ2-1; TRBD1 aligns across 9 bases. Germline loops: CDR1 SGHNT, CDR2 YENEEA. Unmatched junction bases numbered 6, after V lost 3 bases and J lost 6 bases. The CDR3 contains 15 residues. The CDR3 bases are TGTGCCAGCAGCTTTAGGACAGGGGATGTCAATGAGCAGTTCTTC. This gives the protein CASSFRTGDVNEQFF.

The V and J genes are TRBV9 and TRBJ2-3; D remains unclear. The V gene's germline CDR1 is SGDLS and CDR2 YYNGEE. The CDR3 has 13 residues. The germline V and J ends were trimmed by 4 bases and 9 bases, with 15 bases remaining between them. The DNA for the CDR3 is TGTGCCAGCAGCCAAGTTCAACTTAGCACGCAGTATTTT. This encodes CASSQVQLSTQYF. The entire variable domain, with the rest obtained from reference TRBV9 and TRBJ2-3, is as follows: DSGVTQTPKHLITATGQRVTLRCSPRSGDLSVYWYQQSLDQGLQFLIQYYNGEERAKGNILERFSAQQFPDLHSELNLSSLELGDSALYFCASSQVQLSTQYFGPGTRLTVL.

The CDR3 loop reads CASSQDWTERSYEQYF. The CDR3 DNA follows: TGCGCCAGCAGCCAGGACTGGACAGAACGCTCCTACGAGCAGTACTTC. V usage is TRBV4-3 and J usage is TRBJ2-7; tentative D call: TRBD1 (6 bases). The CDR3 covers 16 residues. In germline, CDR1 is LGHNA, CDR2 YSLEER. V lost 3 bases, J lost 0 bases, and 15 bases lay in between.

This clone was seen just once. The J gene is TRBJ2-3, the V gene TRBV5-1; 15 nucleotides match TRBD2. The V and J ends lost 3 bases and 1 base, in that order; junction bases with no gene match: 6. Germline assignment: CDR1 SGHRS and CDR2 YFSETQ. The CDR3 loop spans 18 amino acids. The CDR3: CASSSRTSGRAGTDTQYF. CDR3 bases: TGCGCCAGCAGCTCTCGGACTAGCGGGAGGGCCGGCACAGATACGCAGTATTTT. Combining the CDR3 with reference TRBV5-1 and TRBJ2-3 gives the whole variable domain KAGVTQTPRYLIKTRGQQVTLSCSPISGHRSVSWYQQTPGQGLQFLFEYFSETQRNKGNFPGRFSGRQFSNSRSEMNVSTLELGDSALYLCASSSRTSGRAGTDTQYFGPGTRLTVL.

The chain couples TRBV30 to TRBJ2-1; TRBD2 matches 10 bases. This CDR3 contains 18 residues. Trimming cost V 2 bases and J 7 bases; bases outside gene matches: 17. Per germline, CDR1 GTSNPN and CDR2 SVGIG (reference sequence). Written as DNA, the CDR3 is TGTGCCTGGAGTAGGACAGGGTGGGCTAGCGGGAGTAGGAATGAGCAGTTCTTC. Residues: CAWSRTGWASGSRNEQFF. The full variable domain, completed using reference TRBV30 and TRBJ2-1, is SQTIHQWPATLVQPVGSPLSLECTVEGTSNPNLYWYRQAAGRGLQLLFYSVGIGQISSEVPQNLSASRPQDRQFILSSKKLLLSDSGFYLCAWSRTGWASGSRNEQFFGPGTRLTVL.

The CDR3, as DNA: TGTGCCAGCAGTGGAGGGACCTACGAGCAGTACTTC. Its protein is CASSGGTYEQYF. This chain connects TRBV28 to TRBJ2-7; TRBD2 might be the D (6 bases). CDR1 is MDHEN, CDR2 SYDVKM, per germline. This CDR3 is built from 12 residues. The V end was cut by 5 bases, the J end by 2 bases, with 7 bases between.

This chain connects TRBV28 to TRBJ1-1; a possible D gene is TRBD1 (5 bases). Germline V gene lookup returns CDR1 MDHEN and CDR2 SYDVKM. Trimming took off 8 bases at V and 2 bases at J, with 21 bases between the two ends. The length of the CDR3 is 16 residues. In nucleotides, the CDR3 is TGTGCCAGCCCTCCCGGGCAGGGAAGGGCAAACACTGAAGCTTTCTTT. It translates to CASPPGQGRANTEAFF.

This rearrangement joins TRBV30 to TRBJ1-2; D perhaps matches TRBD1 (5 bases). V was cut by 0 bases and J by 6 bases, with 11 bases left in between. CDR3 length: 13 residues. CDR1 GTSNPN and CDR2 SVGIG come from the germline V gene (reference sequence). CDR3 region: CAWSVVGANGYTF. The CDR3, as DNA: TGTGCCTGGAGTGTGGTAGGGGCAAATGGCTACACCTTC.

The rearrangement uses TRBV30 and TRBJ2-4; tentatively, D is TRBD2 (5 bases). V dropped 0 bases and J dropped 0 bases, with 9 bases sitting between them. Per the germline V gene, CDR1 is GTSNPN and CDR2 is SVGIG (reference sequence). There are 15 residues in the CDR3. CDR3 loop: CAWSVPGIAKNIQYF. CDR3 bases: TGTGCCTGGAGTGTACCGGGGATAGCCAAAAACATTCAGTACTTC. The full variable domain, with the rest looked up from reference TRBV30 and TRBJ2-4, is SQTIHQWPATLVQPVGSPLSLECTVEGTSNPNLYWYRQAAGRGLQLLFYSVGIGQISSEVPQNLSASRPQDRQFILSSKKLLLSDSGFYLCAWSVPGIAKNIQYFGAGTRLSVL.

The CDR3 loop reads CASSRAGEAKNIQYF. The DNA for the CDR3 is TGCGCCAGCAGCCGTGCAGGGGAGGCCAAAAACATTCAGTACTTC. This chain uses TRBV4-1 with TRBJ2-4; D perhaps matches TRBD1 (6 bases). V was cut by 4 bases and J by 1 base, with 11 bases left in between. CDR1 is MGHRA and CDR2 is YSYEKL in the germline V gene. The CDR3 has 15 amino acids.

This clone was seen a single time. The chain has TRBV9 and TRBJ2-3; perhaps TRBD2 as D (5 bases). V was trimmed by 4 bases and J by 6 bases, leaving 18 bases between them. From germline, CDR1 is SGDLS and CDR2 YYNGEE. This CDR3 has 15 residues. CDR3 bases: TGTGCCAGCAGCCCCCAGAGGCTGGCGGGCGATACGCAGTATTTT. Translating it yields CASSPQRLAGDTQYF.

V usage is TRBV9 and J usage is TRBJ1-1; D call uncertain. The CDR3 extends over 14 amino acids. Trimming took off 1 base at V and 1 base at J, with 8 bases between the two ends. The germline V gene has CDR1 SGDLS and CDR2 YYNGEE. CDR3 DNA: TGTGCCAGCAGCGTACCGGAGGGGAACACTGAAGCTTTCTTT. This gives the protein CASSVPEGNTEAFF.